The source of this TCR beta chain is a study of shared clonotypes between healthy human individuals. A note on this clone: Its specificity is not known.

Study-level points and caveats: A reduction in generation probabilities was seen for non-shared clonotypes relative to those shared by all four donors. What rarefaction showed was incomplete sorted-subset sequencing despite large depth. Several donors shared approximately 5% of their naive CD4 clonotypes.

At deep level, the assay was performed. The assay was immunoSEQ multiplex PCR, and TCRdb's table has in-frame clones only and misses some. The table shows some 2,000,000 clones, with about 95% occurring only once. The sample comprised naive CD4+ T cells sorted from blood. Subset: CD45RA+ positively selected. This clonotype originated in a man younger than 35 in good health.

The CDR3 loop reads CASSLVLGQGETQYF. DNA for the CDR3: TGTGCCAGCAGCTTAGTTTTAGGCCAGGGGGAGACCCAGTACTTC. J is TRBJ2-5 and V is TRBV7-6; TRBD1 is a possible D gene (6 bases). The CDR3 covers 15 residues. Germline lookup yields CDR1 SGHVS and CDR2 FNYEAQ. V lost 1 base, J lost 5 bases, and 14 bases lay in between.